This T cell receptor beta chain is drawn from a study of T-cell memory formation after mild COVID-19. Looking at the study overall: TCR clusters were largely donor specific.

5'RACE with constant-segment primers built TCRalpha and TCRbeta cDNA libraries with UMIs. TCRdb reprocessed the 5' RACE reads via MiXCR and lists one record per CDR3 protein. This table has 150,000 to 200,000 distinct CDR3 sequences, about 9.9% appearing once. In germline, CDR1 is MNHEY, CDR2 SVGEGT. The J segment lost 6 bases and the V segment lost 7 bases, leaving 9 bases of the junction unmatched. The CDR3 has 14 residues. This clonotype has more than one count but fewer than ten. Sequencing was done on a sample of PBMCs or a T cell subset sorted from them (not recorded which). The gene calls are TRBV6-2 or TRBV6-3 and TRBJ1-1, with 9 positions matching TRBD1. The TCR originated in a man younger than 35 who had mild COVID-19 (a few samples of this study predate the infection). Cell type and time point are not known. As DNA, the CDR3 is TGTGCCAGCACGAGGACAGGGGATAGCGCTGAAGCTTTCTTT. Translated: CASTRTGDSAEAFF.